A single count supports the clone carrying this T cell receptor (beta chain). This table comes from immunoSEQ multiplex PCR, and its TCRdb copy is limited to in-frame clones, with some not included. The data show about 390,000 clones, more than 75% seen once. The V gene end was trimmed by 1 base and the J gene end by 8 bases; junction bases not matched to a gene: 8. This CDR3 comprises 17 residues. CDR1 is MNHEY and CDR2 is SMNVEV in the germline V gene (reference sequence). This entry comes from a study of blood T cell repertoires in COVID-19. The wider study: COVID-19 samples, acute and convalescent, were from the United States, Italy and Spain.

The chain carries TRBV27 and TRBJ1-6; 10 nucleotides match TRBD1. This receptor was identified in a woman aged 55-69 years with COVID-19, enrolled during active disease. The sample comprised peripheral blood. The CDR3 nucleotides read TGTGCCAGCAGTTTATGGGTGACAGGGGGCAGATATTCACCCCTCCACTTT. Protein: CASSLWVTGGRYSPLHF.